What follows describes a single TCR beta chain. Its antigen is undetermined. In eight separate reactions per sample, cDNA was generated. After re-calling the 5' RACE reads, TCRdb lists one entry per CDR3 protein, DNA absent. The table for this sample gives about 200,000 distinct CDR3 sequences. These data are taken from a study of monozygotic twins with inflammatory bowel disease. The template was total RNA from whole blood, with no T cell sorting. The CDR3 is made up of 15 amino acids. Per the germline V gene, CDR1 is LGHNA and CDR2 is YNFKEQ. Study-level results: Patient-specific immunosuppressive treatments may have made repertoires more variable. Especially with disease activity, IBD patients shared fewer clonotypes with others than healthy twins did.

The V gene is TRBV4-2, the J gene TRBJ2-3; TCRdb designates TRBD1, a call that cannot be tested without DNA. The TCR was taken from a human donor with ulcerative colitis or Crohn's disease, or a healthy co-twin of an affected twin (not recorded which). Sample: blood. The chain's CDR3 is CASSQWDRDEDTQYF.